The 30 T cell receptor beta chains presented below share a single source sample, sequenced in a study of T cell clonotyping in hematopoietic cell transplantation. Clones were sequenced by immunoSEQ multiplex PCR, and TCRdb holds only the in-frame ones, with some missing. The sample holds about 14,000 clones; under 90% are singletons and the top ten take over 10%. The sample in question was PBMCs, obtained 100 days after allogeneic stem cell transplant. These receptors originate from a male patient in his fifties who had an allogeneic stem cell transplant from an unrelated donor, so T cells may come from the graft donor. Some clones in this sample may be carry-over from other donors' samples.

This rearrangement joins TRBV4-1 to TRBJ2-3, with no clear D. This CDR3 spans 17 amino acids. Germline V lookup: CDR1 MGHRA, CDR2 YSYEKL. The V end lost 0 bases, the J end lost 5 bases, and 18 bases lay between the germline ends. This CDR3 is CASSQDRYNGLEDTQYF. The CDR3 DNA reads TGCGCCAGCAGCCAAGATCGCTACAACGGGCTGGAAGATACGCAGTATTTT.

V and J are TRBV28 and TRBJ2-7, with TRBD2 matching over 7 bases. Trimming removed 5 bases from V and 2 bases from J; junction bases left unmatched: 6. CDR3 length: 14 amino acids. CDR1 is MDHEN, CDR2 SYDVKM, per germline. CDR3 coding DNA: TGTGCCAGCAGTACTAGCGACTCGACCTACGAGCAGTACTTC. Translation gives CASSTSDSTYEQYF.

This chain connects TRBV27 to TRBJ1-2, with D tentatively TRBD1 (5 bases). The germline V gene encodes CDR1 MNHEY and CDR2 SMNVEV (reference sequence). Between the trimmed V and J ends, which lost 4 bases and 4 bases, there was a span of 13 bases. The CDR3 extends over 14 amino acids. The CDR3 reads CASSSPGGGYGYTF. The DNA for the CDR3 is TGTGCCAGCAGTTCACCTGGGGGGGGCTATGGCTACACCTTC.

This clone has just one count. This chain joins TRBV5-6 and TRBJ1-1; 7 bases map to TRBD1. V lost 2 bases, J lost 1 base, and 5 bases stayed unmatched. The CDR3 has 15 amino acids. CDR1 is SGHDT and CDR2 is YYEEEE in the germline V gene. DNA of the CDR3: TGTGCCAGCAGCTTCATACAGGGGAGGAACACTGAAGCTTTCTTT. Its translation: CASSFIQGRNTEAFF.

The chain recombines TRBV19 with TRBJ1-2; no definite D call. The germline V gene encodes CDR1 LNHDA and CDR2 SQIVND (reference sequence). The CDR3 has 15 residues. V lost 7 bases and J 1 base, leaving 16 bases between the germline ends. CDR3 coding DNA: TGTGCCAGTACCCAGTTGGTAGGGTTTAACTATGGCTACACCTTC. It codes for CASTQLVGFNYGYTF.

The chain is built from TRBV29-1 and TRBJ2-7; D possibly uses TRBD1 or TRBD2 (5 bases each). Trimming left V 1 base short and J 2 bases short, with 15 bases between. CDR3 length: 15 residues. CDR1 SQVTM and CDR2 ANQGSEA come from the germline V gene. The CDR3 loop reads CSVEGADGAPYEQYF. CDR3 nucleotide sequence: TGCAGCGTTGAAGGTGCCGACGGGGCTCCCTACGAGCAGTACTTC.

The chain carries TRBV6-5 and TRBJ1-5; no clear D gene. V was trimmed by 2 bases and J by 7 bases, leaving 18 bases between them. The CDR3 is 16 residues long. Germline-derived CDR1 and CDR2 are MNHEY and SVGAGI. CDR3 sequence: CASSYPLRQVRQPQHF. The CDR3 coding sequence is TGTGCCAGCAGTTACCCCCTCAGACAAGTTAGGCAGCCCCAGCATTTT.

The chain is built from TRBV6-5 and TRBJ1-1; 10 bases line up with TRBD1. This CDR3 region has 15 residues. Unmatched junction bases numbered 3, after V lost 2 bases and J lost 3 bases. Germline assignment: CDR1 MNHEY and CDR2 SVGAGI. The CDR3 loop is CASSYPGQGDTEAFF. CDR3 sequence (DNA): TGTGCCAGCAGTTACCCTGGACAGGGGGACACTGAAGCTTTCTTT.

V usage is TRBV5-5 and J usage is TRBJ2-5; D call uncertain. The germline V gene has CDR1 SGHKS and CDR2 YYEKEE (reference sequence). CDR3 length: 14 residues. V dropped 4 bases and J dropped 2 bases, with 12 bases sitting between them. This chain's CDR3 is CASSLRTGQETQYF. DNA of the CDR3: TGTGCCAGCAGCCTCCGGACGGGTCAAGAGACCCAGTACTTC. Full variable domain (outside the CDR3, taken from reference TRBV5-5 and TRBJ2-5): DAGVTQSPTHLIKTRGQQVTLRCSPISGHKSVSWYQQVLGQGPQFIFQYYEKEERGRGNFPDRFSARQFPNYSSELNVNALLLGDSALYLCASSLRTGQETQYFGPGTRLLVL.

The V gene is TRBV6-5, the J gene TRBJ2-1, with 8 bases fitting TRBD2. This CDR3 region has 15 residues. Trimming at V came to 6 bases and at J to 3 bases, leaving 7 bases not matched to a gene. CDR1 is MNHEY and CDR2 is SVGAGI in the germline V gene. CDR3 sequence reads: CASSPVAGGYNEQFF. The CDR3 DNA sequence: TGTGCCAGCAGCCCCGTGGCGGGGGGCTACAATGAGCAGTTCTTC.

The chain carries TRBV5-4 and TRBJ2-5; no clear D gene. The germline gives CDR1 SGHNT, CDR2 YYREEE (reference sequence). The V end was cut by 3 bases, the J end by 1 base, with 1 base between. This CDR3 is built from 11 residues. The CDR3 sequence is CASSSQETQYF. In DNA form, the CDR3 reads TGTGCCAGCAGCTCCCAAGAGACCCAGTACTTC.

This chain joins TRBV7-3 and TRBJ1-3; D ambiguous. V lost 2 bases and J lost 0, with 5 bases in between. Germline-derived CDR1 and CDR2 are SGHTA and FQGTGA. The CDR3 totals 14 residues. CDR3 in amino acids: CASSLDPSGNTIYF. CDR3 coding DNA: TGTGCCAGCAGCTTAGACCCCTCTGGAAACACCATATATTTT.

V gene TRBV2 combines with J gene TRBJ2-5, with 10 bases lining up with TRBD1. The CDR3 has 14 amino acids. Per germline, CDR1 SNHLY and CDR2 FYNNEI. V dropped 5 bases and J dropped 4; count of bases not matched to a gene: 4. The CDR3 protein is CASSSDRGRETQYF. DNA of the CDR3: TGTGCCAGCAGTTCGGACAGGGGGAGAGAGACCCAGTACTTC.

The chain uses TRBV2 and TRBJ2-4; D might be TRBD2 (6 bases). This CDR3 has 16 residues. The germline V gene has CDR1 SNHLY and CDR2 FYNNEI. The ends were cut back, 3 bases at V and 0 bases at J, with 12 bases in the middle. CDR3 region: CASSDRGGLAKNIQYF. The CDR3 DNA sequence: TGTGCCAGCAGTGACCGGGGAGGTTTAGCCAAAAACATTCAGTACTTC.

J is TRBJ1-2 and V is TRBV30; TRBD1 aligns across 9 bases. The trim removed 2 bases at V and 8 bases at J, leaving 12 bases unmatched. CDR1 is GTSNPN and CDR2 is SVGIG in the germline V gene (reference sequence). The CDR3 has 15 amino acids. This CDR3 reads CAWSRPYRGPRGYTF. In DNA, the CDR3 is TGTGCCTGGAGTAGACCCTACAGGGGGCCAAGGGGCTACACCTTC.

This clone was seen a single time. The chain joins TRBV5-1 to TRBJ2-2, with D maybe TRBD1 (5 bases). Trimming cost V 4 bases and J 1 base, with 11 bases left between them. The germline V gene encodes CDR1 SGHRS and CDR2 YFSETQ. The CDR3 has 15 residues. DNA for the CDR3: TGCGCCAGCAGCATTCAGGGATTGAACACCGGGGAGCTGTTTTTT. Encoded protein: CASSIQGLNTGELFF. Drawing the rest from reference TRBV5-1 and TRBJ2-2, the complete variable domain is KAGVTQTPRYLIKTRGQQVTLSCSPISGHRSVSWYQQTPGQGLQFLFEYFSETQRNKGNFPGRFSGRQFSNSRSEMNVSTLELGDSALYLCASSIQGLNTGELFFGEGSRLTVL.

The rearrangement links TRBV30 to TRBJ2-7; D remains unclear. CDR3 length: 12 amino acids. V dropped 5 bases and J dropped 0 bases, with 8 bases sitting between them. Germline CDR1 GTSNPN, CDR2 SVGIG (reference sequence). CDR3 nucleotides: TGTGCCTGGCGACGGAGCTCCTACGAGCAGTACTTC. This encodes CAWRRSSYEQYF.

The rearrangement uses TRBV19 and TRBJ2-7, with D perhaps assigned TRBD1 or TRBD2 (5 bases each). Germline CDR1 reads LNHDA; CDR2 reads SQIVND (reference sequence). Trimming took 1 base from V and 2 from J, leaving 12 bases between them. CDR3 size: 15 residues. The DNA of the CDR3 is TGTGCCAGTAGTATAGTACACCAGGGACCCTACGAGCAGTACTTC. Residues: CASSIVHQGPYEQYF.

The CDR3 region has the DNA TGTGCCAGCAGTGTGGGACTAGCGGGAACCGGGGAGCTGTTTTTT. Its translation is CASSVGLAGTGELFF. V gene TRBV11-3 combines with J gene TRBJ2-2; TRBD2 matches 13 bases. Germline CDR1 is SGHNT and CDR2 is YENEEA. The CDR3 consists of 15 residues. Trimming cost V 6 bases and J 5 bases; bases outside gene matches: 3.

This clone was seen a few times. V and J are TRBV5-1 and TRBJ1-2; weak D call: TRBD1 (5 bases). V lost 4 bases and J lost 0, with 7 bases in between. Germline V CDR1 and CDR2: SGHRS, YFSETQ. The CDR3 length is 13 residues. In DNA, the CDR3 is TGCGCCAGCAGCCAGGGACCTAACTATGGCTACACCTTC. This codes for CASSQGPNYGYTF. Supplemented by reference TRBV5-1 and TRBJ1-2, the full variable domain reads KAGVTQTPRYLIKTRGQQVTLSCSPISGHRSVSWYQQTPGQGLQFLFEYFSETQRNKGNFPGRFSGRQFSNSRSEMNVSTLELGDSALYLCASSQGPNYGYTFGSGTRLTVV.

This chain links TRBV7-9 with TRBJ2-7; D is possibly TRBD1 or TRBD2 (5 bases each). The CDR3 consists of 15 residues. Germline CDR1 reads SEHNR; CDR2 reads FQNEAQ (reference sequence). Trimming shortened V by 5 bases and J by 4 bases, and 18 bases separated the two germline ends. The CDR3, as DNA: TGTGCCAGCAGCCTGCTTGGTGGGGGATTTTACGAGCAGTACTTC. Protein: CASSLLGGGFYEQYF.

This clone was seen once. CDR3 nucleotide sequence: TGTGCCAGCAGGACTAGCGGGAGAACAGATACGCAGTATTTT. Translation: CASRTSGRTDTQYF. V and J are TRBV5-6 and TRBJ2-3; 12 positions agree with TRBD2. J gave up 3 bases and V 5 bases, and 1 base lay outside the gene matches. Germline values: CDR1 SGHDT, CDR2 YYEEEE. The CDR3 totals 14 residues.

The chain combines TRBV11-2 with TRBJ2-2, with D perhaps matching TRBD2 (6 bases). In germline, CDR1 is SGHAT, CDR2 FQNNGV. CDR3 length: 16 residues. V was clipped by 7 bases and J by 3 bases, with 18 bases between them. The CDR3 DNA reads TGTGCCAGCACCCTAGTAGCGGAGATTTACACCGGGGAGCTGTTTTTT. Its translation: CASTLVAEIYTGELFF.

The chain uses TRBV28 and TRBJ1-5; TRBD1 matches at 10 bases. This CDR3 has 15 residues. Trimming removed 5 bases from V and 6 bases from J; junction bases left unmatched: 7. Germline values: CDR1 MDHEN, CDR2 SYDVKM. The CDR3 coding sequence is TGTGCCAGCAGTCCCCCGACAGGGGGCGGTCAGCCCCAGCATTTT. Protein: CASSPPTGGGQPQHF.

The chain employs TRBV10-3 and TRBJ1-2; D unclear. This CDR3 comprises 16 residues. V lost 6 bases and J lost 0, with 17 bases in between. Germline V lookup: CDR1 ENHRY, CDR2 SYGVKD. CDR3 bases: TGTGCCATCAGCCCCGGCAGTCGAATTGCTAACTATGGCTACACCTTC. It is translated as CAISPGSRIANYGYTF.

CDR3 residues: CASSFREQYF. As DNA, the CDR3 is TGTGCCAGTTCCTTCCGCGAGCAGTACTTC. This chain links TRBV6-1 with TRBJ2-5; D is unresolved. Matching the DNA end better, TRBJ2-7 makes the J call doubtful. The CDR3 spans 10 residues. Germline V gives CDR1 MNHNS, CDR2 SASEGT.

The J gene is TRBJ1-1, the V gene TRBV6-5; tentative D call: TRBD1 (5 bases). In germline, CDR1 is MNHEY, CDR2 SVGAGI. There are 12 residues in the CDR3. V shed 5 bases and J shed 8 bases, with 12 bases lying between them. Here the CDR3 DNA reads TGTGCCAGCAGTCCGGGGGGAGCCGAAGCTTTCTTT. Protein sequence: CASSPGGAEAFF.

J is TRBJ2-2 and V is TRBV14, with D perhaps matching TRBD1 (5 bases). V was trimmed by 1 base and J by 5 bases, leaving 11 bases between them. There are 15 residues in the CDR3. Per the germline V gene, CDR1 is SGHDN and CDR2 is FVKESK. This CDR3 is CASSQGQWVTGELFF. The CDR3, as DNA: TGTGCCAGCAGCCAAGGACAGTGGGTGACCGGGGAGCTGTTTTTT.

The V call is TRBV4-1, the J call TRBJ1-6; D might be TRBD1 (6 bases). Deletions cut 4 bases from V and 4 bases from J, with 17 bases between. The germline CDR1 and CDR2 sequences are MGHRA and YSYEKL. This CDR3 region has 17 residues. The CDR3 loop is CASSPRGTNSYNSPLHF. CDR3 nucleotide sequence: TGCGCCAGCAGCCCCAGGGGAACCAACAGTTATAATTCACCCCTCCACTTT.

The genes are TRBV4-1 and TRBJ1-1; D call uncertain. This CDR3 is built from 12 residues. Trimming pared 0 bases from V and 12 bases from J, leaving 11 bases between. Germline lookup yields CDR1 MGHRA and CDR2 YSYEKL. CDR3 in amino acids: CASSQDLRTSFF. The DNA for the CDR3 is TGCGCCAGCAGCCAAGATTTAAGGACGTCTTTCTTT.